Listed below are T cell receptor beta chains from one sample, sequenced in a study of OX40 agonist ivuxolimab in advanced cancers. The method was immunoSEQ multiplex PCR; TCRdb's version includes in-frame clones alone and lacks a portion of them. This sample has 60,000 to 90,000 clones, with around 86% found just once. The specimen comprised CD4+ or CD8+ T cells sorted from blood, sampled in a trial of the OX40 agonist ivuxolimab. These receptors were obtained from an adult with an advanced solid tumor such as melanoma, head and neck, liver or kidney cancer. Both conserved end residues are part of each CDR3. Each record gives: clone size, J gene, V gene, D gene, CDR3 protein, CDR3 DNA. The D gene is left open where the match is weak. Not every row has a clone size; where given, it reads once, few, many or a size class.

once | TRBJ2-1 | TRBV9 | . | CASSVGWGEYNEQFF | TGTGCCAGCAGCGTAGGTTGGGGGGAATACAATGAGCAGTTCTTC
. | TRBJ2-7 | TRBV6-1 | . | CASSERGYEQYF | TGTGCCAGCAGTGAAAGGGGCTACGAGCAGTACTTC
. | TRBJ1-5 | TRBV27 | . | CASRFGDQPQHF | TGTGCCAGCAGGTTCGGGGATCAGCCCCAGCATTTT
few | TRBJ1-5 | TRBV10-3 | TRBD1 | CAISRGQALGPQHF | TGTGCCATCAGCCGGGGACAGGCCCTAGGGCCCCAGCATTTT
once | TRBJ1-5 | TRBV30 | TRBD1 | CAWSVGQGNQPQHF | TGTGCCTGGAGCGTCGGACAGGGGAATCAGCCCCAGCATTTT
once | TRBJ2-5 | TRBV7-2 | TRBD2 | CASRNSGRVQETQYF | TGTGCCAGCAGAAATAGCGGGAGGGTCCAAGAGACCCAGTACTTC
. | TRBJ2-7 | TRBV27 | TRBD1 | CASRTGAEQYF | TGTGCCAGCCGGACAGGAGCCGAGCAGTACTTC
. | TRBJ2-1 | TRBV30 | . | CAWSKTFNEQFF | TGTGCCTGGAGTAAGACTTTTAATGAGCAGTTCTTC
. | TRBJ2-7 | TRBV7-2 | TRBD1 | CASSLAGRGNYEQYF | TGTGCCAGCAGCTTAGCGGGCAGGGGGAACTACGAGCAGTACTTC
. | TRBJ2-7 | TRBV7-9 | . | CASSPRPGTTYEQYF | TGTGCCAGCAGCCCAAGACCCGGGACAACCTACGAGCAGTACTTC
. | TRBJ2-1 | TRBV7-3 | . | CASRDSSGEQFF | TGTGCCAGCAGGGACAGCTCGGGTGAGCAGTTCTTC
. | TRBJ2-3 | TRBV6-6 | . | CASSRGSRTDTQYF | TGTGCCAGCAGTAGAGGCAGTCGCACAGATACGCAGTATTTT
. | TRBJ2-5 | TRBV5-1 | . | CASRSGPGETQYF | TGCGCCAGCAGGTCAGGCCCGGGGGAGACCCAGTACTTC